The rows below give T cell receptor beta chains drawn from one sample of a study of blood T cell repertoires in COVID-19. Sequenced by immunoSEQ multiplex PCR; TCRdb stores in-frame clones only, minus some. The table lists 240,000 or so clones, over 70% of them singletons. Sequences were obtained from peripheral blood. The origin of the receptors is a woman of 80 years or more with acute or convalescent COVID-19. Each CDR3 is given with its conserved first and last residue. The D gene is left open where the match is weak. Expanded clones are given a class, and other clones once, few, many or no size at all.

. | TRBJ2-5 | TRBV4-3 | 15 | . | TGCGCCAGCAGCCAAGGAGGGGAGGGGGGTGAGACCCAGTACTTC | CASSQGGEGGETQYF
TRBD1 | TRBJ2-7 | TRBV27 | 14 | few | TGTGCCAGCAGCTATCGACAGGGGGCCTACGAGCAGTACTTC | CASSYRQGAYEQYF
. | TRBJ1-1 | TRBV7-3 | 14 | . | TGTGCCAGCAGCGCCGGCCCAGGGAACACTGAAGCTTTCTTT | CASSAGPGNTEAFF
. | TRBJ1-2 | TRBV6-5 | 12 | . | TGTGCCGCTCGAGATGTTAACTATGGCTACACCTTC | CAARDVNYGYTF
. | TRBJ2-4 | TRBV6-2/TRBV6-3 | 13 | . | TGTGCCAGCAGTGGATGGGCGAACGGCATTCAGTACTTC | CASSGWANGIQYF
TRBD1 | TRBJ1-5 | TRBV2 | 12 | . | TGTGCCAGCAAGGGACAGGGGCAGCCCCAGCATTTT | CASKGQGQPQHF
. | TRBJ1-1 | TRBV19 | 16 | . | TGTGCCAGTAGTACTACCCGGGGGTTTTTGAACACTGAAGCTTTCTTT | CASSTTRGFLNTEAFF
TRBD1 | TRBJ2-7 | TRBV7-2 | 13 | . | TGTGCCAGCAGCCTGGGGACAGAACACGAGCAGTACTTC | CASSLGTEHEQYF
. | TRBJ2-3 | TRBV25-1 | 13 | few | TGTGCCAGCAGTGTGCCGGGCACAGATACGCAGTATTTT | CASSVPGTDTQYF
TRBD2 | TRBJ2-1 | TRBV29-1 | 15 | . | TGCAGCGTTAGGACTAGCGGGAGTAGAGGCAATGAGCAGTTCTTC | CSVRTSGSRGNEQFF
. | TRBJ1-6 | TRBV19 | 17 | . | TGTGCCAGTAGTATAAGTTTGCGCGGCAGCTATAATTCACCCCTCCACTTT | CASSISLRGSYNSPLHF
TRBD1 | TRBJ2-1 | TRBV4-1 | 14 | many | TGCGCCAGCAAGGAACAGGGGGCCTACAATGAGCAGTTCTTC | CASKEQGAYNEQFF
TRBD2 | TRBJ2-5 | TRBV5-1 | 17 | once | TGCGCCAGCAGCTTGCACCCTGGGACTAGCGGGAAAGAGACCCAGTACTTC | CASSLHPGTSGKETQYF
. | TRBJ2-3 | TRBV2 | 15 | . | TGTGCCAGCAGTGATATCGGGAAAGGCACAGATACGCAGTATTTT | CASSDIGKGTDTQYF
. | TRBJ1-1 | TRBV14 | 15 | once | TGTGCCAGCAGCCAATCGTTCAGGGCGTACACTGAAGCTTTCTTT | CASSQSFRAYTEAFF
. | TRBJ1-3 | TRBV13 | 15 | . | TGTGCCAGCAGCTTTCCCCAGGGCCAGCGTAACACCATATATTTT | CASSFPQGQRNTIYF
. | TRBJ1-1 | TRBV6-6 | 11 | once | TGTGCCAGCAGTTCCCACCTTCAGGCTTTCTTT | CASSSHLQAFF
TRBD1 | TRBJ1-5 | TRBV10-3 | 14 | few | TGTGCCATCAAAGGGACAGGGGGCAATCAGCCCCAGCATTTT | CAIKGTGGNQPQHF
. | TRBJ1-1 | TRBV28 | 10 | once | TGTGCCAGCAGTTCCCGTGAAGCTTTCTTT | CASSSREAFF
. | TRBJ1-1 | TRBV7-2 | 12 | . | TGTGCCAGCAGCTTCCAGCGGACAGATGCTTTCTTT | CASSFQRTDAFF
. | TRBJ1-6 | TRBV4-3 | 19 | . | TGCGCCAGCAGCCAAGATCGTGGGGGCAGGAACTCCTATAATTCACCCCTCCACTTT | CASSQDRGGRNSYNSPLHF
. | TRBJ2-5 | TRBV19 | 17 | . | TGTGCCAGTAGTATCAACGTGGGGGGGACACCTCAACAGACCCAGTACTTC | CASSINVGGTPQQTQYF
. | TRBJ1-6 | TRBV28 | 13 | few | TGTGCCAGCAGTTTATCTACCAATTCACCCCTCCACTTT | CASSLSTNSPLHF
TRBD1 | TRBJ1-3 | TRBV6-5 | 15 | few | TGTGCCAGCATAGGACAGGGGGCTTTTGGAAACACCATATATTTT | CASIGQGAFGNTIYF
. | TRBJ1-5 | TRBV10-3 | 13 | few | TGTGCCACCTCCAGGGGTAGCAATCAGCCCCAGCATTTT | CATSRGSNQPQHF
TRBD2 | TRBJ2-5 | TRBV6-5 | 12 | . | TGTGCCAGCGAGCGGGAGTGGAAGACCCAGTACTTC | CASEREWKTQYF
TRBD2 | TRBJ2-5 | TRBV6-5 | 15 | . | TGTGCCAGCAGTTGGACTAGCGGGGGAATTTCGACCCAGTACTTC | CASSWTSGGISTQYF
TRBD2 | TRBJ2-1 | TRBV19 | 15 | few | TGTGCCAGTAGTATCGGCGGGAGGGCAGGGAATGAGCAGTTCTTC | CASSIGGRAGNEQFF
TRBD2 | TRBJ2-3 | TRBV6-4 | 15 | . | TGTGCCAGCAGTGCGGCAGCGGGGGGGACAGATACGCAGTATTTT | CASSAAAGGTDTQYF